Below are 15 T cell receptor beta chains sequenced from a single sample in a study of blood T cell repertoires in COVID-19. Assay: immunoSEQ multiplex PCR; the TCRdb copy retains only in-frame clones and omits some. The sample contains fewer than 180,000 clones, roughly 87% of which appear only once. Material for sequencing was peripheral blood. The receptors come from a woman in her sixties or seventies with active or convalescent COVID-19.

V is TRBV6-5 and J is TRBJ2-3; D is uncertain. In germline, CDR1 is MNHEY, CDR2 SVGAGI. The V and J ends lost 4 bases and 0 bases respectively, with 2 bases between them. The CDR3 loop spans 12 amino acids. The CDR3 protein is CASSSSTDTQYF. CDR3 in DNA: TGTGCCAGCAGTTCTAGCACAGATACGCAGTATTTT.

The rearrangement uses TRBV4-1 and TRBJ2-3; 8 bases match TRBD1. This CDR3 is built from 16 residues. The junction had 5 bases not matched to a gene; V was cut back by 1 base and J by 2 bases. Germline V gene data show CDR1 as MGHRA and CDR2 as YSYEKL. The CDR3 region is CASSQADRVVTDTQYF. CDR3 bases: TGCGCCAGCAGCCAAGCGGACAGGGTGGTCACAGATACGCAGTATTTT.

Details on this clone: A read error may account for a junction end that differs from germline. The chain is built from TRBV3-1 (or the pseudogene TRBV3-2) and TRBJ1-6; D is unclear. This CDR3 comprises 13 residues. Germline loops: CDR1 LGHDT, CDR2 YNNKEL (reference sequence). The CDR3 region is CASSQGEGGWRVF. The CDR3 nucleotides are TGTGCCAGCAGCCAAGGCGAGGGAGGCTGGCGGGTCTTT.

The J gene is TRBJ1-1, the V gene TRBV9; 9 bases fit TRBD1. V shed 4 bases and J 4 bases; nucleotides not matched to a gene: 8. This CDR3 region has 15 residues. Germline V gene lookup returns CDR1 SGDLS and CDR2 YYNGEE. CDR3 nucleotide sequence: TGTGCCAGCAGCCCCGTGCCGACAGGGGGCACTGAAGCTTTCTTT. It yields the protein CASSPVPTGGTEAFF.

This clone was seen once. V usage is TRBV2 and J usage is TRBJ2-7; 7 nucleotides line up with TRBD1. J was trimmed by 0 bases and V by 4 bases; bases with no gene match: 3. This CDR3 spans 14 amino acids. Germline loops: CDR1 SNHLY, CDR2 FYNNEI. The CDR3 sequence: CASSVGTDSYEQYF. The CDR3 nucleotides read TGTGCCAGCAGTGTTGGGACAGACTCCTACGAGCAGTACTTC.

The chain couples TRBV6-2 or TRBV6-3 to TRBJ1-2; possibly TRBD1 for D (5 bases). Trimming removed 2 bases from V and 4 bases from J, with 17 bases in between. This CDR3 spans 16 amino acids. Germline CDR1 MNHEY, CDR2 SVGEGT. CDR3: CASSYPGPTGAYGYTF. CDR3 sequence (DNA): TGTGCCAGCAGTTACCCAGGGCCTACAGGAGCCTATGGCTACACCTTC.

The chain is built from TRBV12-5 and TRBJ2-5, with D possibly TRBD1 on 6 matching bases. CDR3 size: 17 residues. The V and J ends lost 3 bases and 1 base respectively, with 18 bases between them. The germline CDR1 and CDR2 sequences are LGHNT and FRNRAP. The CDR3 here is CASGLYPRDIVQETQYF. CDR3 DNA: TGTGCTAGTGGTTTATACCCCCGGGACATAGTCCAAGAGACCCAGTACTTC. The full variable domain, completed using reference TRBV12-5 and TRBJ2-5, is DARVTQTPRHKVTEMGQEVTMRCQPILGHNTVFWYRQTMMQGLELLAYFRNRAPLDDSGMPKDRFSAEMPDATLATLKIQPSEPRDSAVYFCASGLYPRDIVQETQYFGPGTRLLVL.

CDR3 protein: CASSLGTYNEQFF. The CDR3 region has the DNA TGTGCCAGCAGCCTCGGTACTTACAATGAGCAGTTCTTC. V is TRBV7-9 and J is TRBJ2-1; D gene unclear. The CDR3 runs 13 residues. V lost 5 bases and J 4 bases, leaving 9 bases between the germline ends. The germline V gene has CDR1 SEHNR and CDR2 FQNEAQ (reference sequence). Variable domain in full (rest from reference TRBV7-9 and TRBJ2-1): DTGVSQNPRHKITKRGQNVTFRCDPISEHNRLYWYRQTLGQGPEFLTYFQNEAQLEKSRLLSDRFSAERPKGSFSTLEIQRTEQGDSAMYLCASSLGTYNEQFFGPGTRLTVL.

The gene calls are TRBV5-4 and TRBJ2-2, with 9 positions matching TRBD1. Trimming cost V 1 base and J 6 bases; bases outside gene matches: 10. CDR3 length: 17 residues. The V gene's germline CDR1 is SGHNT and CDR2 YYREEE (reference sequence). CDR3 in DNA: TGTGCCAGCAGCTTGCTGCGACAGGGGGGTTTTGCCGGGGAGCTGTTTTTT. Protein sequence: CASSLLRQGGFAGELFF.

DNA for the CDR3: TGCGCCAGCAGCGGGGGACAGGGGATGTTTGATCCGGAGACCCAGTACTTC. This gives the protein CASSGGQGMFDPETQYF. This chain connects TRBV5-1 to TRBJ2-5; TRBD1 agrees at 10 bases. The CDR3 is 17 residues long. With V trimmed by 4 bases and J by 5 bases, 14 bases remained unmatched. CDR1 SGHRS and CDR2 YFSETQ come from the germline V gene.

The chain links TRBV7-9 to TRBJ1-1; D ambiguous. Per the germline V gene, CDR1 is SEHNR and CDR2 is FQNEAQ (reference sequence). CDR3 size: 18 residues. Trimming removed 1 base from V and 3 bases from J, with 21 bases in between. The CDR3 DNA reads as TGTGCCAGCAGCTTAGTCAATTTACGTCGGGGTTCGGACACTGAAGCTTTCTTT. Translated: CASSLVNLRRGSDTEAFF. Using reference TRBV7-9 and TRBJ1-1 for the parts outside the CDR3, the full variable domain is DTGVSQNPRHKITKRGQNVTFRCDPISEHNRLYWYRQTLGQGPEFLTYFQNEAQLEKSRLLSDRFSAERPKGSFSTLEIQRTEQGDSAMYLCASSLVNLRRGSDTEAFFGQGTRLTVV.

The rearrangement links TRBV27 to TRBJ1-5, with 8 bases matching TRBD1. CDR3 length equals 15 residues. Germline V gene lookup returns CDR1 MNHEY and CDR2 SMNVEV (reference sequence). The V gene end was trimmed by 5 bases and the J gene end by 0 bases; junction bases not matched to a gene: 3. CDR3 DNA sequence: TGTGCCAGCAGTCCAGGGACAGGTAGCAATCAGCCCCAGCATTTT. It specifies CASSPGTGSNQPQHF.

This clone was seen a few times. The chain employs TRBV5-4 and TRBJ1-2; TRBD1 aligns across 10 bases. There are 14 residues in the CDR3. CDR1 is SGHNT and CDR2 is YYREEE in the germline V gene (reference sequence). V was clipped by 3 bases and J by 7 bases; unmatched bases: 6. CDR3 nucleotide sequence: TGTGCCAGCAGCTCCTGGACAGGGGGGGGTGGCTACACCTTC. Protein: CASSSWTGGGGYTF.

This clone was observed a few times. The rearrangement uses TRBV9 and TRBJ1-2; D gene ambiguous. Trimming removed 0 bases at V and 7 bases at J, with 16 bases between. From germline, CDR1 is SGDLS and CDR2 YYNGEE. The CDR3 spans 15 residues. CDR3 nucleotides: TGTGCCAGCAGCGTAGGGGATTCGCGGGTCGCTGGCTACACCTTC. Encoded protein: CASSVGDSRVAGYTF. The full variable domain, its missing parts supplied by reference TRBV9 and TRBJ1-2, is DSGVTQTPKHLITATGQRVTLRCSPRSGDLSVYWYQQSLDQGLQFLIQYYNGEERAKGNILERFSAQQFPDLHSELNLSSLELGDSALYFCASSVGDSRVAGYTFGSGTRLTVV.

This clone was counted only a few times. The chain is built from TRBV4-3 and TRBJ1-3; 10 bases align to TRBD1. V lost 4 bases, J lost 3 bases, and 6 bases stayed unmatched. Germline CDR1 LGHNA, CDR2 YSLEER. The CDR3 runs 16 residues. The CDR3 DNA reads TGCGCCAGCAGCCGCACGACAGGGGGCGGTGGAAACACCATATATTTT. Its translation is CASSRTTGGGGNTIYF.